The source of this T cell receptor (beta chain) is a study of OX40 agonist ivuxolimab in advanced cancers. Study-level points and caveats: Nonresponders included some who also had low normalized T-cell clonal expansion. Relative to CD4+ cells, CD8+ T cells on average had more expanded clones.

This clone has more than one count but fewer than ten. Its matching antigen is unknown. Assay: immunoSEQ multiplex PCR; the TCRdb copy retains only in-frame clones and omits some. The sample shows about 94,000 clones, approximately 91% of them seen only once. Material: CD4+ or CD8+ T cells sorted from blood, obtained in a trial of the OX40 agonist ivuxolimab. The clonotype was recovered from an adult with an advanced solid tumor such as melanoma, head and neck, liver or kidney cancer.

CDR3: CASSVAGWAEAFF. For the CDR3, the DNA is TGTGCCAGCAGCGTAGCAGGATGGGCTGAAGCTTTCTTT. The chain links TRBV9 to TRBJ1-1; the D is unclear. CDR3 length: 13 amino acids. CDR1 and CDR2 (germline): SGDLS, YYNGEE. V was shortened by 0 bases and J by 6 bases, with 9 bases between the two germline ends.